This T cell receptor beta chain was sequenced for a study of T cell repertoires in cytomegalovirus infection. Overall study context: In the study, CMV epitopes included recently identified HLA-C-restricted and well-studied HLA-B-restricted ones.

The CDR3 is 15 residues long. V lost 6 bases to trimming and J lost 2 bases, with 13 bases between them. In germline, CDR1 is PRHDT, CDR2 FYEKMQ (reference sequence). TCRdb redid the calling of the reads with MiXCR, one entry per CDR3 protein. The data show roughly 730,000 distinct CDR3 sequences, 30% to 40% seen once. As regards this clonotype: Its antigen remains unknown.

Broader study findings: Dominant in the ex vivo response were TCR beta clonotypes restricted by HLA-C and specific for CMV.

Sample: cultured PBMCs, taken from culture after CMV antigen stimulation. The TCR originated in a human donor in good health (CMV status not recorded). Some clones in this sample may be carry-over from other donors' samples. The chain combines TRBV13 with TRBJ2-2; no clear D. The CDR3 DNA is TGTGCCAGCAGACGGTGGGTGGAAAACACCGGGGAGCTGTTTTTT. It yields the protein CASRRWVENTGELFF.